This T cell receptor (beta chain) was documented in a study of blood T cell repertoires in COVID-19. Study context: Acute-phase and convalescent COVID-19 samples originated in the United States, Italy and Spain.

Per the study methods: Scientists estimated how many nucleated cells there were by amplifying reference gene primers. Profiled with immunoSEQ multiplex PCR; TCRdb holds only in-frame clones, not every one. The DNA was the basis for D and trimming; V, J and clone size are from that table. The table has fewer than 600,000 clones, over 75% seen once; the top ten hold approximately 1.8%. This clone was detected once. The CDR3 length is 15 residues. V shed 0 bases and J shed 10 bases, with 16 bases lying between them. Germline values: CDR1 MNHEY, CDR2 SVGEGT. Participants had their cohort set by participant-reported clinical history.

The sequenced sample was PBMCs or T cells enriched from blood (not recorded which). This TCR came from a woman aged 40 to 50 who had recovered from COVID-19. The chain employs TRBV6-2 or TRBV6-3 and TRBJ2-1; no reliable D call. This CDR3 reads CASSYSVTRAWEQFF. CDR3 nucleotides: TGTGCCAGCAGTTACTCCGTGACTCGAGCATGGGAGCAGTTCTTC.